The 12 T cell receptor beta chains listed next were all sequenced from one sample in a study of cytomegalovirus exposure and HLA in healthy donors. The PCR ran on 60 Vbeta and 13 Jbeta primers. The repertoire was sequenced with immunoSEQ multiplex PCR; TCRdb's copy has only in-frame clones and lacks some. The top ten clones hold under 0.85% of a sample with 150,000 to 200,000 clones, around three quarters of them seen once. The sequenced sample consisted of PBMCs. Receptor source: a boy under 18 in good health and CMV-seronegative.

A single count supports this clone. Other DNA sequences in the sample encode the same CDR3. The V call is TRBV18, the J call TRBJ1-2; a possible D gene is TRBD1 (6 bases). Germline CDR1 is KGHSH and CDR2 is LQKENI. The V gene lost 1 base and the J gene lost 3 bases, with 6 bases spanning the gap. The CDR3 length is 13 residues. Written as DNA, the CDR3 is TGTGCCAGCTCACCACAGGGGGACTATGGCTACACCTTC. Protein: CASSPQGDYGYTF.

CDR3 sequence reads: CASSLALAGQNYGYTF. The CDR3 bases are TGTGCCAGCAGCTTAGCGTTGGCAGGCCAAAACTATGGCTACACCTTC. The J gene is TRBJ1-2, the V gene TRBV7-2; D not resolved. Germline V gives CDR1 SGHTA, CDR2 FQGNSA. The CDR3 has 16 residues. The V end lost 0 bases, the J end lost 2 bases, and 13 bases lay between the germline ends.

The V call is TRBV6-6, the J call TRBJ2-5; 8 nucleotides agree with TRBD2. The V and J ends lost 2 bases and 10 bases, in that order; junction bases with no gene match: 3. The CDR3 consists of 12 residues. The germline V gene has CDR1 MNHNY and CDR2 SVGAGI (reference sequence). The CDR3 loop reads CASSYVREGQYF. In DNA form, the CDR3 reads TGTGCCAGCAGTTACGTTCGGGAGGGCCAGTACTTC.

This clone occurred a few times. V is TRBV4-1 and J is TRBJ1-5; 7 bases fit TRBD1. Per the germline V gene, CDR1 is MGHRA and CDR2 is YSYEKL. The ends lost 3 bases at V and 15 bases at J; junction bases unmatched: 11. The CDR3 consists of 13 residues. The CDR3 DNA is TGCGCCAGCAGCCAGACTCGACAGGGCGAGGCGCATTTT. Its translation is CASSQTRQGEAHF.

The sample holds one count of this clone. The sample has other DNA sequences that encode this CDR3 too. The rearrangement uses TRBV5-6 and TRBJ2-2, with TRBD1 matching 11 bases. Germline CDR1 is SGHDT and CDR2 is YYEEEE. V shed 0 bases, J shed 4 bases, and the junction held 5 bases outside the gene matches. The CDR3 spans 17 residues. The CDR3 is CASSLGGQGGSTGELFF. CDR3 bases: TGTGCCAGCAGCTTGGGGGGACAGGGGGGCTCCACCGGGGAGCTGTTTTTT.

The chain recombines TRBV14 with TRBJ1-3, with D unresolved. Germline V gives CDR1 SGHDN, CDR2 FVKESK. This CDR3 region has 14 residues. V lost 4 bases, J lost 0 bases, and 7 bases lay in between. The chain's CDR3 is CASSRGSSGNTIYF. DNA for the CDR3: TGTGCCAGCAGCCGTGGGAGCTCTGGAAACACCATATATTTT.

This clone was picked up a small number of times. The genes are TRBV19 and TRBJ1-5, with D possibly being TRBD1 (6 bases). Trimming took off 6 bases at V and 7 bases at J, with 19 bases between the two ends. There are 15 residues in the CDR3. The germline gives CDR1 LNHDA, CDR2 SQIVND (reference sequence). The CDR3 nucleotides read TGTGCCAGTAGCGCCCCCATCAACAGGGAACAGCCCCAGCATTTT. The encoded protein is CASSAPINREQPQHF. The whole variable domain, remainder taken from reference TRBV19 and TRBJ1-5, is DGGITQSPKYLFRKEGQNVTLSCEQNLNHDAMYWYRQDPGQGLRLIYYSQIVNDFQKGDIAEGYSVSREKKESFPLTVTSAQKNPTAFYLCASSAPINREQPQHFGDGTRLSIL.

The chain has TRBV6-6 and TRBJ1-2; no reliable D call. In germline, CDR1 is MNHNY, CDR2 SVGAGI (reference sequence). The length of the CDR3 is 14 residues. V was shortened by 2 bases and J by 7 bases, with 14 bases between the two germline ends. The CDR3 spells CASSYEVGARGYTF. CDR3 sequence (DNA): TGTGCCAGCAGTTACGAGGTAGGAGCTCGTGGCTACACCTTC.

CDR3 DNA sequence: TGCGCCAGCAGCTTGTTTCCGGGGATGGAAGAAACTGAAGCTTTCTTT. Residues: CASSLFPGMEETEAFF. The chain carries TRBV5-1 and TRBJ1-1; D remains unclear. The V end was cut by 1 base, the J end by 5 bases, with 18 bases between. This CDR3 comprises 16 residues. The germline V gene encodes CDR1 SGHRS and CDR2 YFSETQ.

The chain joins TRBV5-6 to TRBJ1-5; the D is unclear. Trimming removed 3 bases from V and 4 bases from J, with 11 bases in between. CDR1 and CDR2 (germline): SGHDT, YYEEEE. There are 14 residues in the CDR3. CDR3 nucleotide sequence: TGTGCCAGCAGCTCCGGTCCCGGGAATCAGCCCCAGCATTTT. Its protein product is CASSSGPGNQPQHF.

The V and J genes are TRBV19 and TRBJ1-1, with D possibly TRBD1 on 5 matching bases. Trimming left V 0 bases short and J 4 bases short, with 12 bases between. This CDR3 spans 15 amino acids. Germline values: CDR1 LNHDA, CDR2 SQIVND (reference sequence). The CDR3 region is CASSIERGVGTEAFF. As DNA, the CDR3 is TGTGCCAGTAGTATAGAAAGGGGCGTGGGCACTGAAGCTTTCTTT.

The V gene is TRBV2, the J gene TRBJ1-2; the match to TRBD1 covers 7 bases. This CDR3 spans 12 amino acids. From germline, CDR1 is SNHLY and CDR2 FYNNEI. Trimming cost V 5 bases and J 5 bases; bases outside gene matches: 2. The CDR3 DNA is TGTGCCAGCAGTTCGGACAGGTATGGCTACACCTTC. Amino acid sequence: CASSSDRYGYTF.